This TCR beta chain was captured in a study of cytomegalovirus exposure and HLA in healthy donors. The V segment lost 4 bases and the J segment 5 bases; nucleotides outside the gene matches: 13. This CDR3 has 18 residues. Germline V gene sequence: CDR1 SGDLS, CDR2 YYNGEE. This clone was recorded only once. The target antigen is unknown. Researchers ran the PCR with 60 Vbeta and 13 Jbeta primers. The data were produced by immunoSEQ multiplex PCR, yet TCRdb's version contains in-frame clones alone and is incomplete. This table has more than 85,000 clones, around three quarters appearing once. Study-level points and caveats: Many donors carried some public TCRs, although rarity characterized most TCR sequences.

Source material: PBMCs. The chain links TRBV9 to TRBJ2-5; 14 bases fit TRBD2. The origin of this receptor is a female donor in good health and CMV-seropositive. This CDR3 is CASSSGTSGSGGGETQYF. CDR3 DNA: TGTGCCAGCAGCTCCGGGACTAGCGGGAGCGGGGGGGGTGAGACCCAGTACTTC.